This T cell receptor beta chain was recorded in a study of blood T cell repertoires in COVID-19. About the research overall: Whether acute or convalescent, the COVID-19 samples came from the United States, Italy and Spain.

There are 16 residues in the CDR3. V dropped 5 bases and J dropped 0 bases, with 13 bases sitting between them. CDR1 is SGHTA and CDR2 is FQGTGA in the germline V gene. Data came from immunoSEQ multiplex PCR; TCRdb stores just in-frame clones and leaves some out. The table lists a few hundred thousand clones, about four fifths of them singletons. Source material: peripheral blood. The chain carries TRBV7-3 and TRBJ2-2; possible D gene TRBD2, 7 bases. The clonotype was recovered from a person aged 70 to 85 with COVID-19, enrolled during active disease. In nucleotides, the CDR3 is TGTGCCAGCAGCCCGACGGGGGGCACGAACACCGGGGAGCTGTTTTTT. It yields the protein CASSPTGGTNTGELFF. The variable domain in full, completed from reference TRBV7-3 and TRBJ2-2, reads GAGVSQTPSNKVTEKGKYVELRCDPISGHTALYWYRQSLGQGPEFLIYFQGTGAADDSGLPNDRFFAVRPEGSVSTLKIQRTERGDSAVYLCASSPTGGTNTGELFFGEGSRLTVL.